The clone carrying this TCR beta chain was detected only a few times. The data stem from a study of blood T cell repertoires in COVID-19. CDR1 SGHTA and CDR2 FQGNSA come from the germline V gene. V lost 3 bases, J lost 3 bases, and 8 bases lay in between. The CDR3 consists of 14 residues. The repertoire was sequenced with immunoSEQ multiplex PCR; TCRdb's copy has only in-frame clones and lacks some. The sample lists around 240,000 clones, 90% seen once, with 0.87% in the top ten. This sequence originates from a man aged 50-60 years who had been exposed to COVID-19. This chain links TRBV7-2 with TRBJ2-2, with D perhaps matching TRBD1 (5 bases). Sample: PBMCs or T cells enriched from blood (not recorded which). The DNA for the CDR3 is TGTGCCAGCAGCTTTGACAGATACACCGGGGAGCTGTTTTTT. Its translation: CASSFDRYTGELFF. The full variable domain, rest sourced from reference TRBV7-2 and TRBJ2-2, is GAGVSQSPSNKVTEKGKDVELRCDPISGHTALYWYRQSLGQGLEFLIYFQGNSAPDKSGLPSDRFSAERTGGSVSTLTIQRTQQEDSAVYLCASSFDRYTGELFFGEGSRLTVL.